A selection of T cell receptor beta chains follows, all from one sample in a study of T cells after yellow fever vaccination. TCRdb used MiXCR to reprocess the 5' RACE reads, holding one entry per CDR3 protein. The sample consists of 250,000 or so distinct CDR3 sequences, roughly 6.2% of them appearing once. This sample comprised CD4+ T cells sorted from PBMCs, obtained on the day of the yellow fever booster vaccination. The receptors here all came from a man under 40 who received the YFV17D yellow fever vaccine. Both conserved end residues are part of each CDR3. The D gene is left open where the match is weak. Size tells how often a clone was seen (once, few, many) or the class of an expanded clone, and some rows leave it out.

v_gene	d_gene	j_gene	abundance	CDR3nt	CDR3aa
TRBV15	.	TRBJ2-7	many	TGTGCCACCAGCAGAGATTTGGCCTACGAGCAGTACTTC	CATSRDLAYEQYF
TRBV24-1	.	TRBJ2-3	few	TGTGCCACCAGTGATTTGGGGCGGTTCGACATTGATAGCACAGATACGCAGTATTTT	CATSDLGRFDIDSTDTQYF
TRBV18	.	TRBJ2-5	few	TGTGCCAGCTCACCAAGGCGGAGCCAAGAGACCCAGTACTTC	CASSPRRSQETQYF
TRBV14	.	TRBJ2-3	few	TGTGCCAGCAGCCAGGGAAACACAGATACGCAGTATTTT	CASSQGNTDTQYF
TRBV7-2	.	TRBJ2-7	.	TGTGCCAGCAGCTTAGCTCAGAGGGGCTCCTACGAGCAGTACTTC	CASSLAQRGSYEQYF
TRBV29-1	TRBD2	TRBJ2-7	many	TGCAGCGTAGCGGGACGGGCCTCCTACGAGCAGTACTTC	CSVAGRASYEQYF
TRBV29-1	TRBD2	TRBJ2-5	many	TGCAGCGTTGAGTATTTGTGGGCGGGAGACGCGAAGACCCAGTACTTC	CSVEYLWAGDAKTQYF
TRBV10-2	.	TRBJ2-2	.	TGCGCCAGCAGATCGGGACAAGTCAACACCGGGGAGCTGTTTTTT	CASRSGQVNTGELFF
TRBV5-1	.	TRBJ1-6	many	TGCGCCAGCAGCTTTGACTACTATAATTCACCCCTCCACTTT	CASSFDYYNSPLHF
TRBV27	.	TRBJ1-4	many	TGTGCCAGCAGTTCGAGGCCAACTAATGAAAAACTGTTTTTT	CASSSRPTNEKLFF
TRBV7-2	.	TRBJ2-7	.	TGTGCCAGCAGGGGGGGACAACGCTACGAGCAGTACTTC	CASRGGQRYEQYF
TRBV7-2	TRBD1	TRBJ2-1	many	TGTGCCAGCAGCCCTGGACAGGCGCAGTTCTTC	CASSPGQAQFF
TRBV5-1	TRBD2	TRBJ2-2	many	TGCGCCAGCAGCTTGGCCGTAGCGGGAGGTGGTACCGGGGAGCTGTTTTTT	CASSLAVAGGGTGELFF
TRBV28	TRBD2	TRBJ2-7	.	TGTGCCACCGGCGCGAGCGGGAGCTCCTACGAGCAGTACTTC	CATGASGSSYEQYF
TRBV6-5	.	TRBJ1-2	.	TGTGCCAGCACTCAACGCCCAGGGGCTGGCTACACCTTC	CASTQRPGAGYTF
TRBV3-1	TRBD2	TRBJ2-3	.	TGTGCCAGCAGTCCGACTAGCGACATCACAGATACGCAGTATTTT	CASSPTSDITDTQYF
TRBV20-1	TRBD1	TRBJ2-5	many	TGCAGTGCTAGAGTGACAGGGGAAGAGACCCAGTACTTC	CSARVTGEETQYF
TRBV6-2/TRBV6-3	.	TRBJ2-7	few	TGTGCCAGCAGTTACGGAGTCTCCTACGAGCAGTACTTC	CASSYGVSYEQYF
TRBV12-3/TRBV12-4	TRBD2	TRBJ2-7	few	TGTGCCAGCAGTTTATACGGGAGGGCTGGTGAGCAGTACTTC	CASSLYGRAGEQYF
TRBV14	.	TRBJ1-6	few	TGTGCCAGCAGCCAACAGGGTGAAAGAGGTAGACCCCTCCACTTT	CASSQQGERGRPLHF
TRBV29-1	.	TRBJ1-2	.	TGCAGCGTTACTGGACAGCTAAACTATGGCTACACCTTC	CSVTGQLNYGYTF
TRBV11-2	TRBD1	TRBJ1-2	.	TGTGCCAGCAGGTTGACCAGGGGGCTTGGCTACACCTTC	CASRLTRGLGYTF
TRBV10-2	TRBD2	TRBJ2-1	many	TGCGCCAGCAGTGATTCGTGGGGTAGCGGGAGTCCGGATGAGCAGTTCTTC	CASSDSWGSGSPDEQFF
TRBV7-2	.	TRBJ2-5	few	TGTGCCAGCAGCTTAGGGATCCGGGACCGAGAGACCCAGTACTTC	CASSLGIRDRETQYF
TRBV5-1	.	TRBJ1-1	few	TGCGCCAGCAGCTTGGCAGGGATTGGCACTGAAGCTTTCTTT	CASSLAGIGTEAFF
TRBV6-2/TRBV6-3	TRBD2	TRBJ2-3	many	TGTGCCAGCAGTTACGGGGCGCTAGCGGGACACACAGATACGCAGTATTTT	CASSYGALAGHTDTQYF
TRBV12-3/TRBV12-4	TRBD2	TRBJ2-1	.	TGTGCCAGCAATGAGCGGGAGTACTACAATGAGCAGTTCTTC	CASNEREYYNEQFF
TRBV28	.	TRBJ2-7	.	TGTGCCAGCAGTTTATTACGGCCGGGGCGCCCCTACGAGCAGTACTTC	CASSLLRPGRPYEQYF
TRBV12-3/TRBV12-4	TRBD2	TRBJ2-3	few	TGTGCCAGCAGTTTATCTCCGGGCGGGGGGACAGATACGCAGTATTTT	CASSLSPGGGTDTQYF
TRBV7-9	TRBD1	TRBJ1-2	few	TGTGCCAGCAGCTTAACTCCGGGACAGATGCTTAATGGCTACACCTTC	CASSLTPGQMLNGYTF
TRBV12-3/TRBV12-4	.	TRBJ2-1	few	TGTGCCAGCAGTTTTGGTGGGAGCGCCAATGAGCAGTTCTTC	CASSFGGSANEQFF
TRBV5-1	.	TRBJ1-2	many	.	CASSSFGAGYGYTF
TRBV5-1	.	TRBJ2-5	.	TGCGCCAGCAGCAACGGACTATTTGGAGGAATCCAAGAGACCCAGTACTTC	CASSNGLFGGIQETQYF
TRBV5-4	TRBD1	TRBJ2-5	few	TGTGCCAGCAGCGCCAGCTCTCTTTCCAGGACAGGGGGAGAGACCCAGTACTTC	CASSASSLSRTGGETQYF
TRBV6-2/TRBV6-3	TRBD2	TRBJ2-2	many	TGTGCCAGCAGTTCGATTACTCGACTAGCGCACGCGAACACCGGGGAGCTGTTTTTT	CASSSITRLAHANTGELFF
TRBV21-1	.	TRBJ1-1	.	TGTGCCAGCAGCCGCCCACATTCTGAAGCTTTCTTT	CASSRPHSEAFF
TRBV9	TRBD2	TRBJ2-7	many	TGTGCCAGCAGCGCCGTTCGGGCGGGGGGAGAGCAGTACTTC	CASSAVRAGGEQYF
TRBV6-4	.	TRBJ2-1	.	TGTGCCAGCAGTGACGGACCAGGGGGGGTCTCCTACAATGAGCAGTTCTTC	CASSDGPGGVSYNEQFF
TRBV6-1	TRBD2	TRBJ2-3	many	TGTGCCAGCAACTCCCTCGGAGCGGGAGCCACAGATACGCAGTATTTT	CASNSLGAGATDTQYF
TRBV20-1	.	TRBJ2-6	few	TGCAGTGCTACCCCCCCCAGTGGGGCCAACGTCCTGACTTTC	CSATPPSGANVLTF
TRBV7-2	.	TRBJ2-1	few	TGTGCCAGCAGCTTCAACAGATACAATGAGCAGTTCTTC	CASSFNRYNEQFF
TRBV6-5	.	TRBJ1-5	few	TGTGCCAGCAGCTCACACGAAGGCAATCAGCCCCAGCATTTT	CASSSHEGNQPQHF
TRBV23-1	.	TRBJ2-7	many	TGCGCCAGCAGTCAACACCGGGGTCAGTGCTTC	CASSQHRGQCF
TRBV5-1	.	TRBJ1-4	.	TGCGCCAGCAGCTTGGTGGAGGGACGTGGTAATGAAAAACTGTTTTTT	CASSLVEGRGNEKLFF
TRBV12-3/TRBV12-4	TRBD1	TRBJ2-1	few	TGTGCCAGCAAAGGGACAGGGGGCGAGCAGTTCTTC	CASKGTGGEQFF